One sample yielded the 20 T cell receptor beta chains listed below, sequenced in a study of blood T cells in healthy people across ages. Then a second PCR, running roughly 7 to 11 cycles, was carried out with a sample-barcoded 5' primer and a J-beta primer mix. A single record per CDR3 protein comes from TCRdb applying MiXCR to the 5' RACE reads. The sample consists of about 700,000 distinct CDR3 sequences, approximately 30% of them appearing once. The sample consisted of blood. The receptors derive from an elderly woman in good health.

This clonotype was seen repeatedly, ten times or more. The chain carries TRBV20-1 and TRBJ2-5, with D uncertain. There are 12 residues in the CDR3. V dropped 0 bases and J dropped 8 bases, with 10 bases sitting between them. Germline assignment: CDR1 DFQATT and CDR2 SNEGSKA (reference sequence). CDR3 sequence reads: CSARDDIETQYF. CDR3 nucleotide sequence: TGCAGTGCTAGAGATGATATCGAAACCCAGTACTTC.

V and J are TRBV29-1 and TRBJ1-2; D might be TRBD1 (5 bases). Looked up from germline, CDR1 is SQVTM and CDR2 is ANQGSEA. This CDR3 is 17 amino acids long. The germline V and J ends were trimmed by 5 bases and 2 bases, with 24 bases remaining between them. CDR3 loop: CSVPDRVQGFPNYGYTF. The CDR3 DNA is TGCAGCGTTCCCGATCGAGTCCAGGGTTTCCCAAACTATGGCTACACCTTC. Together with reference TRBV29-1 and TRBJ1-2, the CDR3 gives the full variable domain: SAVISQKPSRDICQRGTSLTIQCQVDSQVTMMFWYRQQPGQSLTLIATANQGSEATYESGFVIDKFPISRPNLTFSTLTVSNMSPEDSSIYLCSVPDRVQGFPNYGYTFGSGTRLTVV.

This clonotype was seen many times. The chain combines TRBV24-1 with TRBJ2-5; TRBD1 aligns across 8 bases. J gave up 2 bases and V 5 bases, and 6 bases lay outside the gene matches. The CDR3 totals 15 residues. From germline, CDR1 is KGHDR and CDR2 SFDVKD. The CDR3 coding sequence is TGTGCCACCAGTGCCTCGACAGGGGAGCAAGAGACCCAGTACTTC. This codes for CATSASTGEQETQYF.

The table lists this clonotype with many counts. The gene calls are TRBV12-3 or TRBV12-4 and TRBJ2-3; TRBD2 agrees at 9 bases. This CDR3 contains 18 residues. With V trimmed by 6 bases and J by 0 bases, 13 bases remained unmatched. In DNA form, the CDR3 reads TGTGCCAGCAGCAAGACTAGCGGAGACGTCTGGAGCACAGATACGCAGTATTTT. Translating it yields CASSKTSGDVWSTDTQYF.

In the case of this clonotype: A much larger clonotype is one base distant, so this may be a read error. The chain has TRBV9 and TRBJ2-3, with 8 bases lining up with TRBD1. J was trimmed by 5 bases and V by 3 bases; bases with no gene match: 8. Germline CDR1 is SGDLS and CDR2 is YYNGEE. The CDR3 loop spans 15 amino acids. The CDR3 loop reads CASSADGQGLDTQYF. CDR3 in DNA: TGTGCCAGCAGCGCAGACGGACAGGGATTAGATACGCAGTATTTT.

This chain links TRBV9 with TRBJ2-2; the D gene could be TRBD1 or TRBD2 (5 bases each). This CDR3 contains 15 residues. CDR1 is SGDLS and CDR2 is YYNGEE in the germline V gene. V lost 0 bases and J 1 base, leaving 7 bases between the germline ends. CDR3 in DNA: TGTGCCAGCAGCGTAGTGAGGGGGAACACCGGGGAGCTGTTTTTT. Translated: CASSVVRGNTGELFF. The full variable domain, with the rest looked up from reference TRBV9 and TRBJ2-2, is DSGVTQTPKHLITATGQRVTLRCSPRSGDLSVYWYQQSLDQGLQFLIQYYNGEERAKGNILERFSAQQFPDLHSELNLSSLELGDSALYFCASSVVRGNTGELFFGEGSRLTVL.

A remark on this clonotype: This may be a read error: a much more frequent sequence differs by one nucleotide. The chain employs TRBV20-1 and TRBJ1-5, with 7 bases identical to TRBD1. The CDR3 runs 14 residues. Germline V gives CDR1 DFQATT, CDR2 SNEGSKA (reference sequence). V lost 3 bases and J lost 5; bases outside the gene matches: 7. The DNA of the CDR3 is TGCAGTGCTAGGCTGACAGGGAACCATCAGCCCCAGCATTTT. It translates to CSARLTGNHQPQHF.

This clonotype was observed a handful of times. It is likely a read error: a sequence one base away is far more abundant. The rearrangement joins TRBV5-1 to TRBJ2-3, with 9 bases fitting TRBD1. CDR3 size: 12 residues. The germline V gene has CDR1 SGHRS and CDR2 YFSETQ. The CDR3 here is CTSSLGQGTQYF. In nucleotides, the CDR3 is TGCACCAGCAGCTTGGGACAGGGTACGCAGTATTTT.

This clonotype was recorded a few times. The rearrangement joins TRBV29-1 to TRBJ2-7, with a weak D call TRBD1 (6 bases). This CDR3 has 12 residues. V was cut by 4 bases and J by 2 bases, with 9 bases left in between. From germline, CDR1 is SQVTM and CDR2 ANQGSEA. CDR3 nucleotides: TGCAGCGTTGGGGGGCAGACCTACGAGCAGTACTTC. Translated, it gives CSVGGQTYEQYF.

This clonotype was counted many times. This chain uses TRBV10-3 with TRBJ2-1, with D possibly matching TRBD1 (6 bases). V was shortened by 5 bases and J by 4 bases, with 24 bases between the two germline ends. Germline V gene lookup returns CDR1 ENHRY and CDR2 SYGVKD. This CDR3 comprises 18 residues. DNA of the CDR3: TGTGCCATCAGTCCCCTTGGGGACATCCGGGCTAGATACAATGAGCAGTTCTTC. Its protein is CAISPLGDIRARYNEQFF.

This clonotype has just a few counts. The chain uses TRBV10-3 and TRBJ1-2; 8 nucleotides agree with TRBD1. Germline assignment: CDR1 ENHRY and CDR2 SYGVKD. CDR3 size: 16 residues. The junction had 9 bases not matched to a gene; V was cut back by 6 bases and J by 0 bases. Here the CDR3 DNA reads TGTGCCATCAGCTTAAGCGACAGGGGAGCTAACTATGGCTACACCTTC. This gives the protein CAISLSDRGANYGYTF.

This clonotype turned up a few times. This chain connects TRBV29-1 to TRBJ1-4, with 8 bases fitting TRBD2. The better agreement between TRBJ2-2 and the DNA end casts doubt on the J call. The germline CDR1 and CDR2 sequences are SQVTM and ANQGSEA. This CDR3 has 14 residues. This chain's CDR3 is CSVGGVLYTGELFF. DNA for the CDR3: TGCAGCGTCGGGGGGGTTCTCTACACCGGGGAGCTGTTTTTT.

The V call is TRBV7-2, the J call TRBJ2-5; 9 bases map to TRBD1. The end of the DNA is better explained by TRBJ2-7, so the J call may be wrong. CDR1 is SGHTA and CDR2 is FQGNSA in the germline V gene. CDR3 length: 13 amino acids. CDR3 protein: CASSIGTGSEQYF. The CDR3 nucleotides are TGTGCCAGCAGCATAGGGACAGGGAGCGAGCAGTACTTC.

This clonotype has a count of ten or more. The chain is built from TRBV6-5 and TRBJ1-6; 10 bases agree with TRBD1. With 6 bases clipped from V and 10 bases from J, the junction kept 6 bases outside the gene matches. Per germline, CDR1 MNHEY and CDR2 SVGAGI. The CDR3 extends over 14 amino acids. The CDR3 DNA reads as TGTGCCAGCAGGGCGGGGACAGGGGCCTCACCCCTCCACTTT. Protein product: CASRAGTGASPLHF.

A note on this clonotype: This may be a read error: a much more frequent sequence differs by one nucleotide. This CDR3 is missing its conserved last phenylalanine or tryptophan, likely due to a read error. The CDR3 here is CASSPRRGEKLFC. CDR3 DNA sequence: TGTGCCAGCAGTCCCCGTAGAGGTGAAAAACTGTTTTGT. V usage is TRBV27 and J usage is TRBJ1-4; D is undetermined. Germline V gives CDR1 MNHEY, CDR2 SMNVEV (reference sequence). The V gene lost 5 bases and the J gene lost 7 bases, with 11 bases spanning the gap. The CDR3 totals 13 residues.

V is TRBV5-1 and J is TRBJ2-1, with 11 bases matching TRBD1. CDR3 length equals 15 residues. The V gene end was trimmed by 2 bases and the J gene end by 9 bases; junction bases not matched to a gene: 7. CDR1 is SGHRS and CDR2 is YFSETQ in the germline V gene. The DNA for the CDR3 is TGCGCCAGCAGCTTTGGGGGACAGGGGGTTCGTGAGCAGTTCTTC. Amino acids: CASSFGGQGVREQFF.

The chain combines TRBV7-8 with TRBJ2-4, with D perhaps given as TRBD1 or TRBD2 (6 bases each). Deletions cut 4 bases from V and 0 bases from J, with 13 bases between. The CDR3 sequence is 16 residues long. Germline CDR1 is SGHVS and CDR2 is FQNEAQ. The DNA for the CDR3 is TGTGCCAGCAGCTCGAGGGGGGCTCTAGCCAAAAACATTCAGTACTTC. Translating gives CASSSRGALAKNIQYF.

This clonotype was seen at least ten times. The V and J genes are TRBV20-1 and TRBJ2-1; 7 bases match TRBD1. Germline trimming cut 0 bases from V and 0 bases from J; bases unmatched to any gene: 2. This CDR3 contains 15 residues. Germline assignment: CDR1 DFQATT and CDR2 SNEGSKA (reference sequence). CDR3 DNA sequence: TGCAGTGCTAGAGAGGACAGGAGCTCCTACAATGAGCAGTTCTTC. As protein: CSAREDRSSYNEQFF.

This clonotype appeared many times. The chain uses TRBV12-3 or TRBV12-4 and TRBJ2-1, with TRBD2 matching 14 bases. J lost 7 bases, V lost 7 bases, and 3 bases had no gene match. This CDR3 has 14 residues. CDR3 DNA sequence: TGTGCCAGCAAGACTAGCGGGGGGGCGAATGAGCAGTTCTTC. Its protein is CASKTSGGANEQFF.

The chain employs TRBV28 and TRBJ2-7; D remains unclear. Per germline, CDR1 MDHEN and CDR2 SYDVKM. The CDR3 is 15 amino acids. Trimming cost V 6 bases and J 3 bases, with 18 bases left between them. CDR3 in DNA: TGTGCCAGCAGATTAACCCAGTGGACGGGCTACGAGCAGTACTTC. This encodes CASRLTQWTGYEQYF.